One sample yielded the 17 T cell receptor beta chains listed below, sequenced in a study of T cell responses to AZD1222 COVID-19 vaccine. Profiled with immunoSEQ multiplex PCR; TCRdb holds only in-frame clones, not every one. Of tens of thousands of clones listed, 88% are singletons. The source was peripheral blood, collected on day 0 of MenACWY control vaccination. These receptors were collected from an adult in good health.

J is TRBJ1-3 and V is TRBV28; the match to TRBD1 covers 7 bases. The CDR3 has 15 residues. Trimming at V came to 7 bases and at J to 0 bases, leaving 6 bases not matched to a gene. CDR1 MDHEN and CDR2 SYDVKM come from the germline V gene. Here the CDR3 reads CASTVRQGSGNTIYF. Here the CDR3 DNA reads TGTGCCAGCACCGTTAGACAGGGCTCTGGAAACACCATATATTTT.

The chain is built from TRBV30 and TRBJ1-6; 9 bases align to TRBD1. With V trimmed by 3 bases and J by 2 bases, 5 bases remained unmatched. The germline gives CDR1 GTSNPN, CDR2 SVGIG (reference sequence). This CDR3 comprises 16 residues. In nucleotides, the CDR3 is TGTGCCTGGAGACCCGGGACAGGGACCTATAATTCACCCCTCCACTTT. Translating it yields CAWRPGTGTYNSPLHF.

This chain connects TRBV4-2 to TRBJ1-2, with 8 bases that match TRBD1. V lost 4 bases, J lost 8 bases, and 12 bases stayed unmatched. The CDR3 is 15 amino acids. Germline V gene lookup returns CDR1 LGHNA and CDR2 YNFKEQ. The CDR3 nucleotides are TGTGCCAGCAGCCCGACTCAAGGACAGGGTAAAGGCTACACCTTC. It encodes CASSPTQGQGKGYTF.

V usage is TRBV3-1 (or the pseudogene TRBV3-2) and J usage is TRBJ1-3; D unclear. CDR1 and CDR2 (germline): LGHDT, YNNKEL (reference sequence). This CDR3 contains 12 residues. The ends were cut back, 4 bases at V and 4 bases at J, with 5 bases in the middle. The CDR3 loop is CASSRPGNTIYF. Written as DNA, the CDR3 is TGTGCCAGCAGCCGACCCGGAAACACCATATATTTT.

The J gene is TRBJ2-7, the V gene TRBV29-1; 10 bases line up with TRBD1. V gave up 6 bases and J gave up 4 bases; unmatched junction bases: 6. Germline CDR1 and CDR2: SQVTM and ANQGSEA. The CDR3 spans 13 residues. The CDR3 sequence is CSVRDRGPYEQYF. The CDR3, as DNA: TGCAGCGTCCGGGACAGGGGCCCGTACGAGCAGTACTTC.

V usage is TRBV19 and J usage is TRBJ1-5; no clear D gene. This CDR3 comprises 15 residues. Germline lookup yields CDR1 LNHDA and CDR2 SQIVND (reference sequence). Trimming pared 7 bases from V and 0 bases from J, leaving 13 bases between. CDR3 sequence: CASKTRGDSNQPQHF. CDR3 DNA: TGTGCCAGTAAAACTCGGGGAGATAGCAATCAGCCCCAGCATTTT.

V is TRBV12-3 or TRBV12-4 and J is TRBJ1-1; a weak D match, TRBD1 (5 bases). This CDR3 has 12 residues. V was shortened by 7 bases and J by 7 bases, with 13 bases between the two germline ends. This chain's CDR3 is CASIGGTGEAFF. In nucleotides, the CDR3 is TGTGCCAGCATCGGGGGAACCGGTGAAGCTTTCTTT.

V and J are TRBV10-2 and TRBJ2-5, with 13 bases identical to TRBD2. The length of the CDR3 is 18 residues. The ends lost 2 bases at V and 2 bases at J; junction bases unmatched: 8. CDR1 is WSHSY, CDR2 SAAADI, per germline. CDR3 sequence: CASSEDWTSGGYQETQYF. CDR3 DNA sequence: TGCGCCAGCAGTGAGGACTGGACTAGCGGGGGCTATCAAGAGACCCAGTACTTC.

This clone was found once. The V call is TRBV14, the J call TRBJ2-3; D is uncertain. With 0 bases removed from V and 5 bases from J, the gap between germline ends came to 6 bases. CDR3 size: 13 residues. The germline CDR1 and CDR2 sequences are SGHDN and FVKESK. Here the CDR3 reads CASSQDSQDTQYF. Here the CDR3 DNA reads TGTGCCAGCAGCCAAGATTCTCAAGATACGCAGTATTTT.

This chain connects TRBV5-5 to TRBJ1-3; no clear D gene. Trimming cost V 2 bases and J 0 bases, with 6 bases left between them. Looked up from germline, CDR1 is SGHKS and CDR2 is YYEKEE (reference sequence). There are 14 residues in the CDR3. For the CDR3, the DNA is TGTGCCAGCAGCTTTACGGACTCTGGAAACACCATATATTTT. This encodes CASSFTDSGNTIYF.

This clone was detected only once. The gene calls are TRBV7-9 and TRBJ2-2; D is tentatively TRBD1 or TRBD2 (6 bases each). The germline V gene has CDR1 SEHNR and CDR2 FQNEAQ (reference sequence). V shed 1 base and J shed 0 bases, with 15 bases lying between them. The CDR3 sequence is 18 residues long. CDR3 in amino acids: CASSLGGGQFANTGELFF. The DNA for the CDR3 is TGTGCCAGCAGCTTAGGGGGAGGACAGTTCGCGAACACCGGGGAGCTGTTTTTT.

The V and J genes are TRBV12-5 and TRBJ1-1; 7 positions agree with TRBD1. V lost 1 base and J lost 2; bases outside the gene matches: 4. This CDR3 has 15 amino acids. The V gene's germline CDR1 is LGHNT and CDR2 FRNRAP. The CDR3 here is CASGLDQGGNTEAFF. Here the CDR3 DNA reads TGTGCTAGTGGTTTGGACCAGGGGGGAAACACTGAAGCTTTCTTT.

This clone was recorded once. V is TRBV18 and J is TRBJ2-5; D is perhaps TRBD2 (6 bases). The CDR3 has 15 residues. Per germline, CDR1 KGHSH and CDR2 LQKENI. Between the trimmed V and J ends, which lost 1 base and 5 bases, there was a span of 14 bases. The chain's CDR3 is CASSPLRGAGETQYF. The DNA for the CDR3 is TGTGCCAGCTCACCACTGCGCGGGGCCGGGGAGACCCAGTACTTC.

The table lists this clone with a few counts. The rearrangement joins TRBV28 to TRBJ1-5; weak D call: TRBD1 (5 bases). Germline lookup yields CDR1 MDHEN and CDR2 SYDVKM. The CDR3 extends over 16 amino acids. V lost 2 bases to trimming and J lost 2 bases, with 13 bases between them. CDR3 in DNA: TGTGCCAGCAGTTTAAGGCAGGGCCAGGGCAATCAGCCCCAGCATTTT. It codes for CASSLRQGQGNQPQHF.

The chain uses TRBV16 and TRBJ1-4; no clear D. This CDR3 spans 14 amino acids. V lost 2 bases, J lost 6 bases, and 10 bases lay in between. The germline V gene has CDR1 KGHSY and CDR2 FQNENV. CDR3 sequence (DNA): TGTGCCAGCAGCCAAAGGGTGGCGGATGAAAAACTGTTTTTT. Amino acid sequence: CASSQRVADEKLFF. The entire variable domain, with the rest obtained from reference TRBV16 and TRBJ1-4, is as follows: GEEVAQTPKHLVRGEGQKAKLYCAPIKGHSYVFWYQQVLKNEFKFLISFQNENVFDETGMPKERFSAKCLPNSPCSLEIQATKLEDSAVYFCASSQRVADEKLFFGSGTQLSVL.

The chain is built from TRBV19 and TRBJ1-5, with a weak D call TRBD1 (5 bases). Trimming left V 4 bases short and J 7 bases short, with 23 bases between. The CDR3 covers 17 residues. From germline, CDR1 is LNHDA and CDR2 SQIVND (reference sequence). CDR3 loop: CASSKGANGRERQPQHF. DNA of the CDR3: TGTGCCAGTAGTAAAGGGGCAAATGGCAGGGAGCGCCAGCCCCAGCATTTT.

The chain recombines TRBV15 with TRBJ1-2; possible D gene TRBD1, 5 bases. The CDR3 has 15 residues. Trimming cost V 0 bases and J 4 bases, with 12 bases left between them. Germline V CDR1 and CDR2: LNHNV, YYDKDF (reference sequence). CDR3 sequence: CATSRDRSGGYGYTF. The CDR3 DNA follows: TGTGCCACCAGCAGAGATCGATCGGGGGGCTATGGCTACACCTTC.